This entry describes one TCR beta chain. Its antigen is not known. Trimming pared 5 bases from V and 7 bases from J, leaving 15 bases between. The CDR3 covers 13 residues. The entry originates in a study of CD8 T cells in ankylosing spondylitis. Study observations and caveats: Reports say disease-linked clones showed up significantly more in matched ankylosing spondylitis synovial fluid.

Preparation of TCR beta libraries was done by quantitative 5'-RACE with molecular barcodes. TCRdb recomputed calls from the 5' RACE reads with MiXCR, one row per CDR3 protein. The sample includes roughly 160,000 distinct CDR3 sequences, 9.8% of them seen just once. This sequence was found in a female donor with ankylosing spondylitis or in good health (not recorded which). The sample consisted of blood, either unsorted or a sorted T cell fraction (not recorded which). This sequence joins TRBV12-3 or TRBV12-4 and TRBJ2-7; possibly TRBD2 for D (6 bases). The CDR3 loop reads CASSLGGQREQYF. DNA for the CDR3: TGTGCCAGCAGTCTGGGAGGCCAAAGGGAGCAGTACTTC.